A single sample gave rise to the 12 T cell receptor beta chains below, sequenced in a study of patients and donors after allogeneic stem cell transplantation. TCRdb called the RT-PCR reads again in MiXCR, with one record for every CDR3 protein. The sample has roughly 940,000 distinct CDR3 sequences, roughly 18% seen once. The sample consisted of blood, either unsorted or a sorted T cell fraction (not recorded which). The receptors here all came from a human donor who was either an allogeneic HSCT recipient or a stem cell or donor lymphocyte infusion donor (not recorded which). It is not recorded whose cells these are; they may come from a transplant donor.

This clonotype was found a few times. The CDR3 spells CSVGHLAGGNEQFF. CDR3 in DNA: TGCAGCGTTGGACACCTAGCGGGAGGGAATGAGCAGTTCTTC. The chain employs TRBV29-1 and TRBJ2-1, with 12 bases matching TRBD2. V lost 4 bases, J lost 7 bases, and 5 bases stayed unmatched. This CDR3 comprises 14 residues. Germline loops: CDR1 SQVTM, CDR2 ANQGSEA.

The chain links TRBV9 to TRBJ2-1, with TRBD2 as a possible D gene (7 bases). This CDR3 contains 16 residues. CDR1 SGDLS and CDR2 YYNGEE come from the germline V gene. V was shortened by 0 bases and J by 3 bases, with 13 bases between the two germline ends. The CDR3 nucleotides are TGTGCCAGCAGCGTAGAGGGGGTAGCGGGCTACAATGAGCAGTTCTTC. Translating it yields CASSVEGVAGYNEQFF.

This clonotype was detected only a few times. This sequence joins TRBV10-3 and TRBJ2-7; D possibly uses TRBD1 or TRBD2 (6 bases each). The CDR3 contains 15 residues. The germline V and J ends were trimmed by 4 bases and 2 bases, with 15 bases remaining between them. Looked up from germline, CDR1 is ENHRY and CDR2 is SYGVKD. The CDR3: CAISAGAGPPYEQYF. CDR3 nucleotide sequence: TGTGCCATCAGTGCGGGGGCAGGGCCCCCCTACGAGCAGTACTTC.

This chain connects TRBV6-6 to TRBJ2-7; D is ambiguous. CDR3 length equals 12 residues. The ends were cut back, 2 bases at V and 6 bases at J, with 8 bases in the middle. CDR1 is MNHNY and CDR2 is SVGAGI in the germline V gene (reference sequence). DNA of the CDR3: TGTGCCAGCAGTTACACGCTCGGCGAGCAGTACTTC. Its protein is CASSYTLGEQYF.

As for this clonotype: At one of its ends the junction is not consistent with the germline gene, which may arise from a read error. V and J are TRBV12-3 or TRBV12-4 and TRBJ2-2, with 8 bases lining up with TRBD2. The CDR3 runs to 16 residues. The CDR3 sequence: CASSLARLAKTGELFF. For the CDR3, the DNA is TGTGCCAGCAGTTTAGCGCGACTAGCGAAGACCGGGGAGCTGTTTTTT.

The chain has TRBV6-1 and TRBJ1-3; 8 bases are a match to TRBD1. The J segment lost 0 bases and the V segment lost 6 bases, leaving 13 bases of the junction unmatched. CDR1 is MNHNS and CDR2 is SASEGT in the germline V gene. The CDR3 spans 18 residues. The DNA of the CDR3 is TGTGCCAGCAGCGCCCCACCGGGACAGGACTCCTCTGGAAACACCATATATTTT. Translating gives CASSAPPGQDSSGNTIYF.

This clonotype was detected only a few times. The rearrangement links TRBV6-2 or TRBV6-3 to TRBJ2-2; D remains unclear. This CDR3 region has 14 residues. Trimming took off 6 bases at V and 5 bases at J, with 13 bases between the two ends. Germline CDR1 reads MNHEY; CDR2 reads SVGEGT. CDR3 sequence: CASSPFELTGELFF. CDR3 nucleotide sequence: TGTGCCAGCAGCCCTTTCGAGCTGACCGGGGAGCTGTTTTTT.

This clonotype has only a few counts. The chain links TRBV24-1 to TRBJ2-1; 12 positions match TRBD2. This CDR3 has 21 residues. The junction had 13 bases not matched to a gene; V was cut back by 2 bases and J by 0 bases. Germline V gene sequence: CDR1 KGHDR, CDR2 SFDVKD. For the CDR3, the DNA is TGTGCCACCAGTGATTCCGGACTAGCGGGACCCGACCGAAGCTCCTACAATGAGCAGTTCTTC. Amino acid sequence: CATSDSGLAGPDRSSYNEQFF.

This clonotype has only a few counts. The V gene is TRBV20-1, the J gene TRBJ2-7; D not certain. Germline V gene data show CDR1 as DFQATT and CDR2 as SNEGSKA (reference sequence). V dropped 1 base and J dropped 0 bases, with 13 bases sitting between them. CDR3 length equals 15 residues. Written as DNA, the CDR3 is TGCAGTGCTAGAGGGGTGGCAGCCCCCTCCTACGAGCAGTACTTC. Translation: CSARGVAAPSYEQYF.

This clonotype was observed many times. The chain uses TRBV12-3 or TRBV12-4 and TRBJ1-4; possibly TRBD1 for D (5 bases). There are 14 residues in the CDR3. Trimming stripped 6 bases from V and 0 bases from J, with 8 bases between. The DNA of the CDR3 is TGTGCCAGCAGGGGGGGGGCAACTAATGAAAAACTGTTTTTT. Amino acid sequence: CASRGGATNEKLFF.

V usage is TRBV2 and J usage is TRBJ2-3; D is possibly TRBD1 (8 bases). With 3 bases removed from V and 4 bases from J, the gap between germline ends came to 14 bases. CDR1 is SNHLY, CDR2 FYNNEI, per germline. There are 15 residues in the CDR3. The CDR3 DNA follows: TGTGCCAGCAGTGATAAACAGGGGGGGTCAGATACGCAGTATTTT. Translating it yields CASSDKQGGSDTQYF.

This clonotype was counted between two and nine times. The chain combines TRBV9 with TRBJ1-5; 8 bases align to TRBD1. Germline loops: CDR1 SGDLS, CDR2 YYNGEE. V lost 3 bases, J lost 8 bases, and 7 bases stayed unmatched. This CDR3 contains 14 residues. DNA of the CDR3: TGTGCCAGCAGCGGGACAGGGTCGGAAGAGCCCCAGCATTTT. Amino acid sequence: CASSGTGSEEPQHF.